This passage covers 32 T cell receptor beta chains from one sample sequenced in a study of T cell responses to AZD1222 COVID-19 vaccine. This table comes from immunoSEQ multiplex PCR, and its TCRdb copy is limited to in-frame clones, with some not included. The table shows over 140,000 clones, with roughly 92% occurring only once. The source material was peripheral blood, sampled 28 days after the second AZD1222 dose. These receptors all stem from an adult who received the AZD1222 COVID-19 vaccine.

The chain joins TRBV19 to TRBJ1-3, with TRBD1 identical over 7 bases. The CDR3 sequence is 16 residues long. The J segment lost 0 bases and the V segment lost 3 bases, leaving 5 bases of the junction unmatched. CDR1 and CDR2 (germline): LNHDA, SQIVND (reference sequence). The CDR3 nucleotides are TGTGCCAGTAGTATCGGGACAGCGGACTCTGGAAACACCATATATTTT. Protein: CASSIGTADSGNTIYF.

This clone was counted once. CDR3 sequence: CASSGQGAGSYNEQFF. CDR3 in DNA: TGTGCCAGCAGCGGACAGGGGGCAGGGTCCTACAATGAGCAGTTCTTC. The rearrangement uses TRBV9 and TRBJ2-1, with 10 bases aligning to TRBD1. The CDR3 covers 16 residues. CDR1 is SGDLS and CDR2 is YYNGEE in the germline V gene. Unmatched junction bases numbered 4, after V lost 3 bases and J lost 1 base.

The chain employs TRBV7-9 and TRBJ1-2; D uncertain. Per the germline V gene, CDR1 is SEHNR and CDR2 is FQNEAQ (reference sequence). The CDR3 totals 13 residues. Trimming removed 5 bases from V and 8 bases from J, with 15 bases in between. The CDR3 loop is CASSPGWGGGYTF. The DNA for the CDR3 is TGTGCCAGCAGCCCTGGGTGGGGAGGCGGCTACACCTTC.

CDR3 sequence: CASSQGSGTATGELFF. DNA for the CDR3: TGCGCCAGCAGCCAAGGGTCAGGGACAGCCACCGGGGAGCTGTTTTTT. The rearrangement joins TRBV4-1 to TRBJ2-2; 7 bases map to TRBD1. This CDR3 spans 16 amino acids. The V gene end was trimmed by 1 base and the J gene end by 4 bases; junction bases not matched to a gene: 6. Germline loops: CDR1 MGHRA, CDR2 YSYEKL.

This clone was detected only once. The rearrangement joins TRBV19 to TRBJ1-6, with D hard to call. The length of the CDR3 is 15 residues. Germline V gene data show CDR1 as LNHDA and CDR2 as SQIVND (reference sequence). V lost 2 bases, J lost 2 bases, and 7 bases lay in between. The CDR3 is CASSISEAYNSPLHF. As DNA, the CDR3 is TGTGCCAGTAGTATATCGGAGGCCTATAATTCACCCCTCCACTTT.

The J gene is TRBJ1-1, the V gene TRBV28, with TRBD1 identical over 10 bases. The junction had 11 bases not matched to a gene; V was cut back by 6 bases and J by 7 bases. This CDR3 comprises 15 residues. The germline V gene encodes CDR1 MDHEN and CDR2 SYDVKM. CDR3 region: CASSRPGQGIFEAFF. CDR3 nucleotide sequence: TGTGCCAGCAGCAGGCCGGGACAGGGGATATTTGAAGCTTTCTTT.

The chain joins TRBV6-5 to TRBJ2-2; TRBD1 agrees at 8 bases. The CDR3 is 13 residues long. Per germline, CDR1 MNHEY and CDR2 SVGAGI. V was clipped by 7 bases and J by 6 bases; unmatched bases: 4. Written as DNA, the CDR3 is TGTGCCAGCAAACAGGGGGTCTCCGGGGAGCTGTTTTTT. Amino acid sequence: CASKQGVSGELFF.

V is TRBV10-2 and J is TRBJ1-1; tentatively, D is TRBD1 (6 bases). CDR1 WSHSY and CDR2 SAAADI come from the germline V gene. The CDR3 contains 11 residues. V was trimmed by 6 bases and J by 8 bases, leaving 10 bases between them. The CDR3 is CASRRGQEAFF. The CDR3 region has the DNA TGCGCCAGCAGACGGGGGCAGGAAGCTTTCTTT.

The chain recombines TRBV7-8 with TRBJ2-7, with 11 bases identical to TRBD2. The V gene's germline CDR1 is SGHVS and CDR2 FQNEAQ. Germline trimming cut 3 bases from V and 3 bases from J; bases unmatched to any gene: 7. The CDR3 length is 16 residues. The CDR3 loop is CASSLGGLAGFYEQYF. CDR3 nucleotide sequence: TGTGCCAGCAGCTTGGGTGGACTAGCGGGTTTCTACGAGCAGTACTTC.

The chain combines TRBV28 with TRBJ1-5; TRBD1 matches at 7 bases. V lost 11 bases to trimming and J lost 4 bases; unmatched junction nucleotides: 8. The CDR3 sequence is 13 residues long. The germline CDR1 and CDR2 sequences are MDHEN and SYDVKM. CDR3 in amino acids: CAAASRGNQPQHF. In nucleotides, the CDR3 is TGTGCCGCGGCCTCCAGGGGGAATCAGCCCCAGCATTTT.

The rearrangement joins TRBV9 to TRBJ1-1, with TRBD1 as a possible D gene (6 bases). Germline assignment: CDR1 SGDLS and CDR2 YYNGEE. The CDR3 spans 13 residues. Trimming took off 0 bases at V and 5 bases at J, with 8 bases between the two ends. As DNA, the CDR3 is TGTGCCAGCAGCGTAGGGGGGGCGACTGAAGCTTTCTTT. Translation gives CASSVGGATEAFF.

This clone appeared once. The chain employs TRBV11-2 and TRBJ2-1, with 9 bases lining up with TRBD1. There are 15 residues in the CDR3. Germline V gene lookup returns CDR1 SGHAT and CDR2 FQNNGV. Unmatched junction bases numbered 6, after V lost 5 bases and J lost 4 bases. The CDR3 DNA reads TGTGCCAGCAGCCAGACCGGGACAGGGTACAATGAGCAGTTCTTC. This gives the protein CASSQTGTGYNEQFF.

V gene TRBV9 combines with J gene TRBJ1-2, with TRBD1 matching 7 bases. J lost 1 base, V lost 3 bases, and 3 bases had no gene match. The CDR3 contains 14 residues. CDR1 SGDLS and CDR2 YYNGEE come from the germline V gene. CDR3 region: CASSEGTVNYGYTF. The DNA for the CDR3 is TGTGCCAGCAGCGAGGGGACAGTTAACTATGGCTACACCTTC.

This sequence joins TRBV5-1 and TRBJ1-6; 7 bases fit TRBD1. Germline V gives CDR1 SGHRS, CDR2 YFSETQ. V was pared by 0 bases and J by 7 bases, with 1 base of the junction left unmatched. This CDR3 has 14 amino acids. The CDR3 reads CASSLDRGNSPLHF. The CDR3 DNA is TGCGCCAGCAGCTTGGACAGGGGCAATTCACCCCTCCACTTT.

For this clone: At the DNA level, this CDR3 is encoded by other sequences in the same sample as well. This chain connects TRBV7-2 to TRBJ1-1; D is possibly TRBD1 (5 bases). V gave up 3 bases and J gave up 2 bases, with 7 bases separating them. The CDR3 is 13 amino acids. Per the germline V gene, CDR1 is SGHTA and CDR2 is FQGNSA. The DNA for the CDR3 is TGTGCCAGCAGCTTGACAGCCAACACTGAAGCTTTCTTT. Translated: CASSLTANTEAFF.

J is TRBJ2-1 and V is TRBV7-2; D is undetermined. V dropped 4 bases and J dropped 16 bases, with 20 bases sitting between them. This CDR3 has 13 residues. The V gene's germline CDR1 is SGHTA and CDR2 FQGNSA. The CDR3 coding sequence is TGTGCCAGCAGCTATACCTCCCAGTTCTGGATTTTCTTC. It specifies CASSYTSQFWIFF. The whole variable domain, filled in from reference TRBV7-2 and TRBJ2-1, reads GAGVSQSPSNKVTEKGKDVELRCDPISGHTALYWYRQSLGQGLEFLIYFQGNSAPDKSGLPSDRFSAERTGGSVSTLTIQRTQQEDSAVYLCASSYTSQFWIFFGPGTRLTVL.

The sample holds one count of this clone. The V and J genes are TRBV7-2 and TRBJ1-2; D is undetermined. The germline V gene encodes CDR1 SGHTA and CDR2 FQGNSA. The CDR3 is 16 amino acids. V was shortened by 1 base and J by 4 bases, with 16 bases between the two germline ends. CDR3 amino acids: CASSLVAGIMPYGYTF. In DNA, the CDR3 is TGTGCCAGCAGCTTAGTTGCGGGGATCATGCCCTATGGCTACACCTTC.

The chain joins TRBV6-5 to TRBJ1-1; TRBD1 matches at 7 bases. The length of the CDR3 is 13 residues. Germline lookup yields CDR1 MNHEY and CDR2 SVGAGI. Losses at the gene ends were 7 bases for V and 2 bases for J; bases not matched to a gene: 4. The CDR3 bases are TGTGCCAGCACACACAGGGGTAACACTGAAGCTTTCTTT. This translates into CASTHRGNTEAFF.

The gene calls are TRBV28 and TRBJ1-5; 8 bases agree with TRBD1. The CDR3 consists of 15 residues. With V trimmed by 4 bases and J by 2 bases, 4 bases remained unmatched. In germline, CDR1 is MDHEN, CDR2 SYDVKM. This CDR3 reads CASSWAGGGNQPQHF. DNA for the CDR3: TGTGCCAGCAGTTGGGCAGGGGGCGGCAATCAGCCCCAGCATTTT.

The rearrangement joins TRBV14 to TRBJ1-1, with no clear D. The CDR3 consists of 15 residues. Trimming left V 4 bases short and J 1 base short, with 13 bases between. Looked up from germline, CDR1 is SGHDN and CDR2 is FVKESK. The CDR3 DNA is TGTGCCAGCAGCCGGAATCCCCGGGAGAACACTGAAGCTTTCTTT. This translates into CASSRNPRENTEAFF.

The rearrangement joins TRBV3-1 (or the pseudogene TRBV3-2) to TRBJ1-4; D is ambiguous. The germline gives CDR1 LGHDT, CDR2 YNNKEL (reference sequence). The CDR3 has 16 residues. V was trimmed by 4 bases and J by 4 bases, leaving 16 bases between them. CDR3 protein: CASSLRPWVLNEKLFF. In DNA form, the CDR3 reads TGTGCCAGCAGCCTTCGGCCCTGGGTCCTTAATGAAAAACTGTTTTTT.

The rearrangement links TRBV19 to TRBJ1-3; D is unclear. The length of the CDR3 is 15 residues. The V gene lost 5 bases and the J gene lost 0 bases, with 11 bases spanning the gap. The germline V gene has CDR1 LNHDA and CDR2 SQIVND (reference sequence). As DNA, the CDR3 is TGTGCCAGTAGTCCAAGGACCATCTCTGGAAACACCATATATTTT. Amino acids: CASSPRTISGNTIYF.

The V and J genes are TRBV25-1 and TRBJ2-7; 11 nucleotides match TRBD1. The germline V gene has CDR1 MGHDK and CDR2 SYGVNS. There are 14 residues in the CDR3. V shed 3 bases and J 6 bases; nucleotides not matched to a gene: 4. DNA of the CDR3: TGTGCCAGCAGTGACGGACAGGGGGCGAGCGAGCAGTACTTC. Its translation: CASSDGQGASEQYF.

J is TRBJ1-5 and V is TRBV28, with 7 nucleotides matching TRBD1. The CDR3 length is 15 residues. V lost 3 bases, J lost 5 bases, and 7 bases stayed unmatched. Germline loops: CDR1 MDHEN, CDR2 SYDVKM. The CDR3 region is CASSLLGGSHQPQHF. CDR3 bases: TGTGCCAGCAGTTTGTTAGGGGGCAGCCATCAGCCCCAGCATTTT.

The gene calls are TRBV6-5 and TRBJ1-1; 9 nucleotides agree with TRBD1. V dropped 5 bases and J dropped 4; count of bases not matched to a gene: 5. CDR3 length equals 14 residues. Germline lookup yields CDR1 MNHEY and CDR2 SVGAGI. As DNA, the CDR3 is TGTGCCAGCAGTCGGGACAGGGACGCCACTGAAGCTTTCTTT. Translated: CASSRDRDATEAFF.

The V gene is TRBV6-6, the J gene TRBJ1-5; D gene ambiguous. CDR3 size: 16 residues. In germline, CDR1 is MNHNY, CDR2 SVGAGI (reference sequence). With 2 bases removed from V and 0 bases from J, the gap between germline ends came to 11 bases. This chain's CDR3 is CASSYDGGYSNQPQHF. CDR3 nucleotides: TGTGCCAGCAGTTACGACGGCGGTTATAGCAATCAGCCCCAGCATTTT.

The chain is built from TRBV5-1 and TRBJ1-4; no definite D call. V dropped 2 bases and J dropped 3 bases, with 8 bases sitting between them. The CDR3 length is 14 residues. CDR1 is SGHRS, CDR2 YFSETQ, per germline. CDR3 DNA sequence: TGCGCCAGCAGCTTCGGCAGTCCTAATGAAAAACTGTTTTTT. Amino acids: CASSFGSPNEKLFF.

The chain is built from TRBV19 and TRBJ2-7, with 10 bases lining up with TRBD1. The CDR3 length is 15 residues. Germline CDR1 reads LNHDA; CDR2 reads SQIVND (reference sequence). Unmatched junction bases numbered 7, after V lost 4 bases and J lost 4 bases. In DNA form, the CDR3 reads TGTGCCAGTAGTAATGCCGGGACAGGGGAGTACGAGCAGTACTTC. The encoded protein is CASSNAGTGEYEQYF. Full variable domain (rest looked up from reference TRBV19 and TRBJ2-7): DGGITQSPKYLFRKEGQNVTLSCEQNLNHDAMYWYRQDPGQGLRLIYYSQIVNDFQKGDIAEGYSVSREKKESFPLTVTSAQKNPTAFYLCASSNAGTGEYEQYFGPGTRLTVT.

This clone appeared once. The V call is TRBV28, the J call TRBJ2-2, with TRBD1 identical over 9 bases. Germline CDR1 reads MDHEN; CDR2 reads SYDVKM. The CDR3 is made up of 15 amino acids. Losses at the gene ends were 6 bases for V and 4 bases for J; bases not matched to a gene: 6. The chain's CDR3 is CASSSGQGFTGELFF. CDR3 DNA sequence: TGTGCCAGCAGCTCTGGACAGGGGTTCACCGGGGAGCTGTTTTTT.

The gene calls are TRBV6-5 and TRBJ2-4; D tentatively reads TRBD1 or TRBD2 (5 bases each). The CDR3 spans 11 residues. The germline V and J ends were trimmed by 8 bases and 7 bases, with 9 bases remaining between them. The V gene's germline CDR1 is MNHEY and CDR2 SVGAGI. CDR3 nucleotides: TGTGCCAGCGCCCGGGACAACATTCAGTACTTC. Residues: CASARDNIQYF.

This chain connects TRBV29-1 to TRBJ2-7; TRBD1 matches at 8 bases. The CDR3 is made up of 12 amino acids. From germline, CDR1 is SQVTM and CDR2 ANQGSEA. The J segment lost 10 bases and the V segment lost 7 bases, leaving 12 bases of the junction unmatched. Here the CDR3 DNA reads TGCAGCGCCAAAGCAGGGGGCGCGATCCAGTACTTC. This sequence encodes CSAKAGGAIQYF.

The V gene is TRBV7-9, the J gene TRBJ2-7; no clear D gene. Germline CDR1 and CDR2: SEHNR and FQNEAQ (reference sequence). V lost 5 bases and J lost 4, with 18 bases in between. The CDR3 has 15 amino acids. The CDR3: CASSPSAANDYEQYF. CDR3 in DNA: TGTGCCAGCAGCCCCTCGGCCGCTAACGATTACGAGCAGTACTTC.